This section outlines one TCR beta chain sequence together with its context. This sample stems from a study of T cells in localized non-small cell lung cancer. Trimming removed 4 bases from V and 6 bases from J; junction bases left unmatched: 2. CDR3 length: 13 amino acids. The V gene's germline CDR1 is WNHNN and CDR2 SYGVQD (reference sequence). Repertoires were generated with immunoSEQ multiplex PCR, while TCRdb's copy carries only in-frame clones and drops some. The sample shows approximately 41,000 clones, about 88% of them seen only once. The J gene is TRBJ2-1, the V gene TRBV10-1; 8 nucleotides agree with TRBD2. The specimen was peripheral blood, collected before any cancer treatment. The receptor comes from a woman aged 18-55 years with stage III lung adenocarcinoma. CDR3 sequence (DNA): TGCGCCAGCAGTGGGACTAGCCCCAATGAGCAGTTCTTC. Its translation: CASSGTSPNEQFF.